The entry below gives a single T cell receptor beta chain sequence along with its context. Its specificity is unknown. Sequencing relied on a cDNA template that was reverse transcribed from extracted RNA. Repertoires were generated with immunoSEQ multiplex PCR, while TCRdb's copy carries only in-frame clones and drops some. The sample yields about 150,000 clones, roughly 58% seen once. Trimming pared 2 bases from V and 6 bases from J, leaving 13 bases between. The V gene's germline CDR1 is MNHEY and CDR2 SMNVEV (reference sequence). This CDR3 region has 14 residues. These data are taken from a study of CD8+ T cells in alopecia areata. General study points: Normal skin's resident alphabeta T cells are also sequenced in scalp samples. Higher clonality was seen in lesional scalp than in normal scalp, especially in alopecia totalis/universalis. Although TCR sharing was seen in mice, sharing across patients was less clear, possibly for HLA-related reasons.

The rearrangement uses TRBV27 and TRBJ1-2; the D is unclear. Material for sequencing was CD8+ T cells sorted from blood. The TCR sequence derives from a human donor in good health. CDR3 residues: CASSLISPLDGYTF. The CDR3, as DNA: TGTGCCAGCAGTTTAATTTCCCCCCTGGATGGCTACACCTTC.